The next 17 T cell receptor beta chains were all read from a single sample in a study of blood T cell repertoires in COVID-19. Sequencing used immunoSEQ multiplex PCR; TCRdb keeps in-frame clones, though not all of them. The sample lists about 180,000 clones; roughly 81% were seen once. Sample: peripheral blood. The receptors come from a woman aged 80 or older with COVID-19, enrolled during active disease.

The rearrangement joins TRBV11-1 to TRBJ2-5; 7 bases fit TRBD1. Germline V gene lookup returns CDR1 SGHAT and CDR2 FQDESV (reference sequence). This CDR3 has 14 amino acids. The J segment lost 4 bases and the V segment lost 4 bases, leaving 6 bases of the junction unmatched. The CDR3 is CASSWGTVGETQYF. The CDR3 nucleotides read TGTGCCAGCAGCTGGGGGACAGTGGGAGAGACCCAGTACTTC.

The rearrangement joins TRBV5-5 to TRBJ1-3; D possibly corresponds to TRBD1 (5 bases). Germline CDR1 reads SGHKS; CDR2 reads YYEKEE (reference sequence). Deletions cut 0 bases from V and 0 bases from J, with 7 bases between. This CDR3 comprises 15 residues. CDR3 in amino acids: CASSLDGGSGNTIYF. Here the CDR3 DNA reads TGTGCCAGCAGCTTGGACGGGGGCTCTGGAAACACCATATATTTT.

The rearrangement links TRBV7-9 to TRBJ2-2; D is ambiguous. The length of the CDR3 is 14 residues. Trimming left V 1 base short and J 3 bases short, with 6 bases between. Germline V lookup: CDR1 SEHNR, CDR2 FQNEAQ (reference sequence). The CDR3: CASSLGYYTGELFF. Written as DNA, the CDR3 is TGTGCCAGCAGCTTAGGTTACTACACCGGGGAGCTGTTTTTT. Full variable domain (remainder filled in from reference TRBV7-9 and TRBJ2-2): DTGVSQNPRHKITKRGQNVTFRCDPISEHNRLYWYRQTLGQGPEFLTYFQNEAQLEKSRLLSDRFSAERPKGSFSTLEIQRTEQGDSAMYLCASSLGYYTGELFFGEGSRLTVL.

This chain joins TRBV27 and TRBJ2-6; D remains ambiguous. The CDR3 spans 15 residues. V lost 6 bases to trimming and J lost 0 bases, with 9 bases between them. CDR1 and CDR2 from the germline V gene are MNHEY and SMNVEV (reference sequence). The CDR3 nucleotides are TGTGCCAGCAGAAACCTAGGCTCTGGGGCCAACGTCCTGACTTTC. Its protein is CASRNLGSGANVLTF. The complete variable domain, with remaining parts taken from reference TRBV27 and TRBJ2-6, reads EAQVTQNPRYLITVTGKKLTVTCSQNMNHEYMSWYRQDPGLGLRQIYYSMNVEVTDKGDVPEGYKVSRKEKRNFPLILESPSPNQTSLYFCASRNLGSGANVLTFGAGSRLTVL.

The chain couples TRBV19 to TRBJ1-2; TRBD1 matches at 9 bases. The CDR3 consists of 14 residues. CDR1 LNHDA and CDR2 SQIVND come from the germline V gene (reference sequence). The junction had 4 bases not matched to a gene; V was cut back by 6 bases and J by 2 bases. The CDR3 bases are TGTGCCAGTAGAAGTGGACAGGGGAACTATGGCTACACCTTC. Residues: CASRSGQGNYGYTF.

The V gene is TRBV2, the J gene TRBJ1-2; D possibly corresponds to TRBD1 (5 bases). CDR1 and CDR2 (germline): SNHLY, FYNNEI. This CDR3 contains 15 residues. V lost 2 bases, J lost 6 bases, and 16 bases lay in between. The CDR3 sequence: CASSEIVSSGNGYTF. DNA for the CDR3: TGTGCCAGCAGTGAAATTGTCTCTTCAGGGAATGGCTACACCTTC. Variable domain in full (rest from reference TRBV2 and TRBJ1-2): EPEVTQTPSHQVTQMGQEVILRCVPISNHLYFYWYRQILGQKVEFLVSFYNNEISEKSEIFDDQFSVERPDGSNFTLKIRSTKLEDSAMYFCASSEIVSSGNGYTFGSGTRLTVV.

This clone appeared once. This rearrangement joins TRBV5-4 to TRBJ2-1; 14 nucleotides agree with TRBD2. V shed 4 bases and J 7 bases; nucleotides not matched to a gene: 4. Germline values: CDR1 SGHNT, CDR2 YYREEE (reference sequence). The length of the CDR3 is 15 residues. CDR3 nucleotides: TGTGCCAGCAGCGTGACTAGCGGGAGGGTAAATGAGCAGTTCTTC. This gives the protein CASSVTSGRVNEQFF.

The rearrangement links TRBV4-1 to TRBJ2-5, with 10 bases aligning to TRBD2. CDR3 length equals 15 residues. Germline loops: CDR1 MGHRA, CDR2 YSYEKL. Trimming at V came to 0 bases and at J to 5 bases, leaving 3 bases not matched to a gene. CDR3 amino acids: CASSQDLTSGETQYF. CDR3 nucleotide sequence: TGCGCCAGCAGCCAAGATTTGACTAGCGGGGAGACCCAGTACTTC.

This rearrangement joins TRBV15 to TRBJ2-1; 11 positions match TRBD2. The CDR3 sequence is 16 residues long. The germline V gene encodes CDR1 LNHNV and CDR2 YYDKDF (reference sequence). V lost 2 bases and J lost 5; bases outside the gene matches: 5. The CDR3 coding sequence is TGTGCCACCAGCAGATCGGCTAGCGGGAGGAACAATGAGCAGTTCTTC. Translated, it gives CATSRSASGRNNEQFF.

This clone was seen only once. The rearrangement joins TRBV5-6 to TRBJ1-5, with a weak D call TRBD1 (6 bases). The CDR3 runs to 12 residues. Germline V gene data show CDR1 as SGHDT and CDR2 as YYEEEE. Trimming stripped 2 bases from V and 9 bases from J, with 9 bases between. CDR3 amino acids: CASSLGGRPQHF. Written as DNA, the CDR3 is TGTGCCAGCAGCTTAGGGGGTCGGCCCCAGCATTTT.

This clone has a single count. This sequence joins TRBV4-2 and TRBJ2-7; 14 nucleotides agree with TRBD2. CDR1 LGHNA and CDR2 YNFKEQ come from the germline V gene. J gave up 4 bases and V 0 bases, and 8 bases lay outside the gene matches. This CDR3 region has 18 residues. CDR3 sequence reads: CASSQDLLGLAGGYEQYF. In nucleotides, the CDR3 is TGTGCCAGCAGCCAAGATCTTTTAGGACTAGCGGGAGGATACGAGCAGTACTTC.

In its sample, this clone was seen once. The genes are TRBV29-1 and TRBJ2-1; 9 nucleotides align to TRBD2. The V gene's germline CDR1 is SQVTM and CDR2 ANQGSEA. V lost 3 bases, J lost 1 base, and 7 bases stayed unmatched. The CDR3 is made up of 16 amino acids. The DNA for the CDR3 is TGCAGCGTTGATGGGCGGGAGGGGGTTTCCTACAATGAGCAGTTCTTC. Its translation is CSVDGREGVSYNEQFF.

The chain combines TRBV7-9 with TRBJ1-3, with TRBD1 matching over 9 bases. Germline values: CDR1 SEHNR, CDR2 FQNEAQ (reference sequence). Trimming at V came to 5 bases and at J to 3 bases, leaving 5 bases not matched to a gene. The CDR3 length is 15 residues. The CDR3 DNA reads as TGTGCCAGCAGCGCAGGGACAGGGAGTGGAAACACCATATATTTT. Protein product: CASSAGTGSGNTIYF. Full variable domain (outside the CDR3, taken from reference TRBV7-9 and TRBJ1-3): DTGVSQNPRHKITKRGQNVTFRCDPISEHNRLYWYRQTLGQGPEFLTYFQNEAQLEKSRLLSDRFSAERPKGSFSTLEIQRTEQGDSAMYLCASSAGTGSGNTIYFGEGSWLTVV.

V usage is TRBV7-7 and J usage is TRBJ2-2; 8 bases map to TRBD2. Unmatched junction bases numbered 7, after V lost 5 bases and J lost 5 bases. This CDR3 has 15 residues. Germline CDR1 SSHAT, CDR2 FNYEAQ (reference sequence). This CDR3 reads CASSPLAGGTGELFF. The CDR3 DNA follows: TGTGCCAGCAGCCCACTTGCGGGGGGTACCGGGGAGCTGTTTTTT.

The CDR3 coding sequence is TGTGCCAGCAGCTTAGAGGACAGGAACTCCTACGAGCAGTACTTC. Translation gives CASSLEDRNSYEQYF. This chain uses TRBV11-3 with TRBJ2-7, with 7 bases matching TRBD1. The J segment lost 0 bases and the V segment lost 0 bases, leaving 2 bases of the junction unmatched. In germline, CDR1 is SGHNT, CDR2 YENEEA. The CDR3 sequence is 15 residues long.

The V call is TRBV2, the J call TRBJ2-5, with 8 bases fitting TRBD2. Trimming at V came to 7 bases and at J to 5 bases, leaving 15 bases not matched to a gene. CDR1 is SNHLY, CDR2 FYNNEI, per germline. The CDR3 runs to 16 residues. CDR3 DNA: TGTGCCAGCACAAATCCCCGGGGGGGGCTTAGTGAGACCCAGTACTTC. This translates into CASTNPRGGLSETQYF.

The V call is TRBV27, the J call TRBJ2-7; D might be TRBD1 (6 bases). The CDR3 runs 13 residues. Germline V gene lookup returns CDR1 MNHEY and CDR2 SMNVEV (reference sequence). The V and J ends lost 3 bases and 4 bases respectively, with 10 bases between them. CDR3 protein: CASSFGQGYEQYF. The DNA for the CDR3 is TGTGCCAGCAGTTTCGGTCAGGGGTACGAGCAGTACTTC.